This T cell receptor beta chain emerged from a study of tissue T cells after allogeneic stem cell transplantation. Per the germline V gene, CDR1 is MDHEN and CDR2 is SYDVKM. V lost 5 bases and J lost 0; bases outside the gene matches: 5. The CDR3 spans 15 residues. The repertoire was sequenced with immunoSEQ multiplex PCR; TCRdb's copy has only in-frame clones and lacks some. The sample shows 25,000 to 30,000 clones, over 75% of them seen only once. The V and J genes are TRBV28 and TRBJ1-1; 8 bases agree with TRBD1. The origin of this receptor is a woman between 18 and 55 years old who later had graft-versus-host disease after an allogeneic stem cell transplant. Material: blood, obtained before transplantation. CDR3 DNA: TGTGCCAGCAGTCCGAGGACAGGGCTGAACACTGAAGCTTTCTTT. This codes for CASSPRTGLNTEAFF.